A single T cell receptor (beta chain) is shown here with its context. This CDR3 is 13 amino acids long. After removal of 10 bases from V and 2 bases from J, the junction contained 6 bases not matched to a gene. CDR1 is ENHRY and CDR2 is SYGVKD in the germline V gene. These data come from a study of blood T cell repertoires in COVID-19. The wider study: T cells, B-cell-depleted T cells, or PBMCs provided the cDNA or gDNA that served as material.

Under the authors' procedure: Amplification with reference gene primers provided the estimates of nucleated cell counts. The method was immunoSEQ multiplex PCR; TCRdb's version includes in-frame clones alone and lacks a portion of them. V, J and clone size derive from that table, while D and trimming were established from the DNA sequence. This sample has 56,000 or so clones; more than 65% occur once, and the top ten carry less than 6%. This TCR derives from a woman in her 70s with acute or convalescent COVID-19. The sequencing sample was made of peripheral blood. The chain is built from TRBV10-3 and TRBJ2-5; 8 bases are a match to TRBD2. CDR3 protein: CASQAGEQETQYF. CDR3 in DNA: TGTGCCAGCCAAGCGGGGGAGCAAGAGACCCAGTACTTC.